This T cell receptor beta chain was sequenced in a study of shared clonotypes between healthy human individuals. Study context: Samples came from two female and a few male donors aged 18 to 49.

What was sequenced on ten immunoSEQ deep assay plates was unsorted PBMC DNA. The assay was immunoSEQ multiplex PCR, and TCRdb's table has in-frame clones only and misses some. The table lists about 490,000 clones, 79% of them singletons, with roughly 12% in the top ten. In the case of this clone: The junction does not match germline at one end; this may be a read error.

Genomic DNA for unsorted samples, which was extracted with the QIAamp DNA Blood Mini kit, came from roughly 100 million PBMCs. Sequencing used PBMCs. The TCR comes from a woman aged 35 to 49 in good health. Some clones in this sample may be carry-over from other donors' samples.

CDR3 DNA sequence: TGTGCTAGCAGCTCGACAACGGGACAGGACACAGATACGCAGTATTTT. This translates into CASSSTTGQDTDTQYF. The J gene is TRBJ2-3, the V gene TRBV7-7, with 8 nucleotides matching TRBD1. Per germline, CDR1 SSHAT and CDR2 FNYEAQ (reference sequence). CDR3 length: 16 amino acids.